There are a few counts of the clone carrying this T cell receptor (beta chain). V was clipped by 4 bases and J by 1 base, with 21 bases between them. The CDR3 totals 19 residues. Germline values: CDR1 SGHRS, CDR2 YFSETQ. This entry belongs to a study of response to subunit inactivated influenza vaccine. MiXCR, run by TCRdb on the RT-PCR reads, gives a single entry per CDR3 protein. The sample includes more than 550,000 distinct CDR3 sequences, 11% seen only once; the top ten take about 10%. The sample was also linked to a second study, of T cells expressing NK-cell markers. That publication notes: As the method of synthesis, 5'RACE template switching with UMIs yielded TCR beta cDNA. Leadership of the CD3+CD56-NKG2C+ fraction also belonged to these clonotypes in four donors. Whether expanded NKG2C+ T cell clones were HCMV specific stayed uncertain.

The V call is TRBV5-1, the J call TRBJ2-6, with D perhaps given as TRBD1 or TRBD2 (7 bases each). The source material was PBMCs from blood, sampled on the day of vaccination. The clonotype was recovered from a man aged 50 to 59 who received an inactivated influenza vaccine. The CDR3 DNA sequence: TGCGCCAGCAGCGCCCAACCACAGGGGAGGGGATCTGGGGCCAACGTCCTGACTTTC. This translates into CASSAQPQGRGSGANVLTF.